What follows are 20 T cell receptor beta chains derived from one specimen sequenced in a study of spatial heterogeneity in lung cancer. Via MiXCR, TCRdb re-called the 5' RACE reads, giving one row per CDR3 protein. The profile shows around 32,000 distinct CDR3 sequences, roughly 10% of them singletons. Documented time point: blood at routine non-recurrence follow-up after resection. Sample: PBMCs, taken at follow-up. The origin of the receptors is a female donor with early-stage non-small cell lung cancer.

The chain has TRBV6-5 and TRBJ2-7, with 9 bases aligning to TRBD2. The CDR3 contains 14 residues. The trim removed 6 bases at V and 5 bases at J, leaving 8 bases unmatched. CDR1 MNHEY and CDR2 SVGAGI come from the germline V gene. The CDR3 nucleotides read TGTGCCAGCAGCCTCACCTCTAGCGGGGACGAGCAGTACTTC. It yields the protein CASSLTSSGDEQYF.

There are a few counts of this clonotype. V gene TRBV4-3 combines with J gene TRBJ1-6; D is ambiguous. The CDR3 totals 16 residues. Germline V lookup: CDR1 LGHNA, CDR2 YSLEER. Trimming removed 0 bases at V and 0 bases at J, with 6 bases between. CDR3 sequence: CASSQENSSYNSPLHF. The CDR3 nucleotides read TGCGCCAGCAGCCAAGAGAATAGCTCCTATAATTCACCCCTCCACTTT.

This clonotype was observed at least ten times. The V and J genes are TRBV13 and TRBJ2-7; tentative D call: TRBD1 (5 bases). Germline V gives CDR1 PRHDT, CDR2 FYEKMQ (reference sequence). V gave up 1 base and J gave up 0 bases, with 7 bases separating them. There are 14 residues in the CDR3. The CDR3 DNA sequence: TGTGCCAGCAGCTTAGTAGGGGACTCCTACGAGCAGTACTTC. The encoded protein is CASSLVGDSYEQYF.

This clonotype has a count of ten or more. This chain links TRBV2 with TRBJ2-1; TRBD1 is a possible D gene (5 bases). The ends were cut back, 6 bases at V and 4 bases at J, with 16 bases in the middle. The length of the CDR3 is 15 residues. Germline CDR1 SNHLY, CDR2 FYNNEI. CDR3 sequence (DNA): TGTGCCAGCAGCCCGCGGACACTACTATACAATGAGCAGTTCTTC. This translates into CASSPRTLLYNEQFF.

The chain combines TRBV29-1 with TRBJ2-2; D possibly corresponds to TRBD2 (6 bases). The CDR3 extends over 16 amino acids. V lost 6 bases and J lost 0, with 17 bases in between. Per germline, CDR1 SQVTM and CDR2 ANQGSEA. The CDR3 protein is CSVAGRREANTGELFF. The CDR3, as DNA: TGCAGCGTCGCGGGACGGAGGGAAGCGAACACCGGGGAGCTGTTTTTT.

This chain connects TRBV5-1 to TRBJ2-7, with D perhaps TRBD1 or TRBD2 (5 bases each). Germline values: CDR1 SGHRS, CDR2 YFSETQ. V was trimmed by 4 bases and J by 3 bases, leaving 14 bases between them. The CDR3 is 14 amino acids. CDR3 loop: CASSPGTVRYEQYF. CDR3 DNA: TGCGCCAGCAGCCCGGGGACGGTCCGCTACGAGCAGTACTTC.

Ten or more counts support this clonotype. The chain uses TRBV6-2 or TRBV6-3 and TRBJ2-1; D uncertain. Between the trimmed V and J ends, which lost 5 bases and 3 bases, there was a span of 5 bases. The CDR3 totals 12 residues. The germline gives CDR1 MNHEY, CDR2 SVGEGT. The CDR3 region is CASSEGYNEQFF. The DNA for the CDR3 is TGTGCCAGCAGTGAAGGCTACAATGAGCAGTTCTTC.

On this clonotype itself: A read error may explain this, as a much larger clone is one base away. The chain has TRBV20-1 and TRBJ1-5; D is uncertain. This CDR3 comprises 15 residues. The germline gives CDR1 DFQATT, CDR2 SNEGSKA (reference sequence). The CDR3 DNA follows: TGCAGTGTTAGAGCGGCGTTTGATAGCAATCAGCCCCAGCATTTT. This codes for CSVRAAFDSNQPQHF.

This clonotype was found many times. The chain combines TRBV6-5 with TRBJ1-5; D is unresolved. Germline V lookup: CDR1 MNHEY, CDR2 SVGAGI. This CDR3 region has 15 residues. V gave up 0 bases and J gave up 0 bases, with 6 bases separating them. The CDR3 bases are TGTGCCAGCAGTTACTCGTGGGATAGCAATCAGCCCCAGCATTTT. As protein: CASSYSWDSNQPQHF.

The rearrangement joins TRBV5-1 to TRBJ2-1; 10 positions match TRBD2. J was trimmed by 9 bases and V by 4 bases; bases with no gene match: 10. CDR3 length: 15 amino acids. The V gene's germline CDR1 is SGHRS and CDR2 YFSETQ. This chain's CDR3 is CASSVSGGARVEQFF. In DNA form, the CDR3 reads TGCGCCAGCAGCGTAAGCGGGGGGGCCCGGGTTGAGCAGTTCTTC.

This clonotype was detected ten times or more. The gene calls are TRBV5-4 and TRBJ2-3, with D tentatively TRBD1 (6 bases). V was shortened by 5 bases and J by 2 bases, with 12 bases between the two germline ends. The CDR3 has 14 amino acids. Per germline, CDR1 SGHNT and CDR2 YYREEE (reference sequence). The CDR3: CASRPGGPTDTQYF. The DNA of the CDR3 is TGTGCCAGCAGACCTGGGGGCCCCACAGATACGCAGTATTTT.

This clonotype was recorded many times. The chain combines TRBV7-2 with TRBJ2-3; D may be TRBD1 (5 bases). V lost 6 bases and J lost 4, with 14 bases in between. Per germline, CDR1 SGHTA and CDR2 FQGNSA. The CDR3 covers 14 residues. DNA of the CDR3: TGTGCCAGCAGGGGGCCCCTCCCCCCAGATACGCAGTATTTT. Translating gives CASRGPLPPDTQYF.

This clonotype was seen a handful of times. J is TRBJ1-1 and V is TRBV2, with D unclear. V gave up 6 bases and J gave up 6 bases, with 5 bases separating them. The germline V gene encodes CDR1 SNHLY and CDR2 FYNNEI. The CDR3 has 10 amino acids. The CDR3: CASRRAEAFF. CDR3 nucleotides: TGTGCCAGCAGGCGCGCTGAAGCTTTCTTT.

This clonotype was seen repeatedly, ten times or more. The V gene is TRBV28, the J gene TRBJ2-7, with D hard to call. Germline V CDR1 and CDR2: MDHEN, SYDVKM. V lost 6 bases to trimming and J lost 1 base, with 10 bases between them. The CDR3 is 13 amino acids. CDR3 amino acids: CASRAYGSYEQYF. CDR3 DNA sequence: TGTGCCAGCAGGGCATATGGTTCCTACGAGCAGTACTTC.

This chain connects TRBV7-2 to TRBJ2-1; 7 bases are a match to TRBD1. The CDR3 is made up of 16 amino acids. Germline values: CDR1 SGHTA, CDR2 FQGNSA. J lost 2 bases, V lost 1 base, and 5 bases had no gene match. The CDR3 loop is CASSLDLDRPYNEQFF. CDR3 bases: TGTGCCAGCAGCTTAGATCTGGACAGGCCCTACAATGAGCAGTTCTTC.

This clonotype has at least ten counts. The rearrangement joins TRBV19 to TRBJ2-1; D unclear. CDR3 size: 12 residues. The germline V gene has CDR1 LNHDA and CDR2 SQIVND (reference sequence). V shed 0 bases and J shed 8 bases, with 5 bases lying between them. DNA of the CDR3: TGTGCCAGTAGTATAGACCCGGATGAGCAGTTCTTC. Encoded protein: CASSIDPDEQFF.

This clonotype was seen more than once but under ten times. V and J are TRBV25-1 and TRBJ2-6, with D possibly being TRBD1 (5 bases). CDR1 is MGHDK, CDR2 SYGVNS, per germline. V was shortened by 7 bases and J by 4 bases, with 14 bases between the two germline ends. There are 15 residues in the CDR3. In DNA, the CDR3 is TGTGCCAGCATGATGACAGACGCGGGGGCCAACGTCCTGACTTTC. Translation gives CASMMTDAGANVLTF.

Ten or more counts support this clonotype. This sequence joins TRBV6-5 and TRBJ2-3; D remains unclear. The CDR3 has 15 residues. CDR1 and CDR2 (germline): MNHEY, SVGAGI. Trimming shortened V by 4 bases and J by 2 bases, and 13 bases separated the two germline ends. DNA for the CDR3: TGTGCCAGCAGTTCGTCCGGCTTGTCCACAGATACGCAGTATTTT. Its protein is CASSSSGLSTDTQYF.

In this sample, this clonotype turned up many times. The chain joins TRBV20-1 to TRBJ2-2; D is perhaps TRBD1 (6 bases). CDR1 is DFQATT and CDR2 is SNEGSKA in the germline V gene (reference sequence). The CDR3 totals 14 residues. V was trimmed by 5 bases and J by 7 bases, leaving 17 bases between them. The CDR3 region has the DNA TGCAGTGCTCGGAACAGGGTAGCTTTCGGGGAGCTGTTTTTT. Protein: CSARNRVAFGELFF.

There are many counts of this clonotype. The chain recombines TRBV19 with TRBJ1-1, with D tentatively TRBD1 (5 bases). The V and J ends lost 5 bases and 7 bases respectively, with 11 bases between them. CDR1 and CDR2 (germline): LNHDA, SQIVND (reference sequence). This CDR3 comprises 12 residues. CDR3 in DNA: TGTGCCAGTAGTCGCCAGGGCGGTGAAGCTTTCTTT. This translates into CASSRQGGEAFF.